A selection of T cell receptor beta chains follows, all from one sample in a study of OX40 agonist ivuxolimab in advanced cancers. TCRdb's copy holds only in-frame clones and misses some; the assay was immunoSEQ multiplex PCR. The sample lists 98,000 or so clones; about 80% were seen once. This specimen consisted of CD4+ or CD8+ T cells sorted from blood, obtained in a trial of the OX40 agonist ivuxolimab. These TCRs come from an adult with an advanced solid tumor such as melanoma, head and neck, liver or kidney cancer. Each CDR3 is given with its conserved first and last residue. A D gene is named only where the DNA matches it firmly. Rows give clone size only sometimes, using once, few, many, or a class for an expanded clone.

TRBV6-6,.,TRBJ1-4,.,TGTGCCAGCAGTTTATCTAACCCGGGAACTAATGAAAAACTGTTTTTT,CASSLSNPGTNEKLFF
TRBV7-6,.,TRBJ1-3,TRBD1,TGTGCCAGCAGCGTCAGGGGGAAGACTGGAAACACCATATATTTT,CASSVRGKTGNTIYF
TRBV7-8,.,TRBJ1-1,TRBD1,TGTGCCAGCAGCTTAAGGGGAGGGCAGGGGGGTTTTAACACTGAAGCTTTCTTT,CASSLRGGQGGFNTEAFF
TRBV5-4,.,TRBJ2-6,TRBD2,TGTGCCAGCAGTATGGCGGGACTAGCGGGAGATGGGGCCAACGTCCTGACTTTC,CASSMAGLAGDGANVLTF
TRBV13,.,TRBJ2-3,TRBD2,TGTGCCAGCAGCTTATCCGGGACTAGCGGGAGCGTAGATACGCAGTATTTT,CASSLSGTSGSVDTQYF
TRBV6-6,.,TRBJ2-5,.,TGTGCCAGCAGCAAACAGGGTAGTCTGAAGACCCAGTACTTC,CASSKQGSLKTQYF
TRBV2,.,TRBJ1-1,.,TGTGCCAGCAGTGAGAATACTGAAGCTTTCTTT,CASSENTEAFF
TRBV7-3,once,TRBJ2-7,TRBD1,TGTGCCAGCAGCAGACTCGGGACAGCTATCTCCTACGAGCAGTACTTC,CASSRLGTAISYEQYF
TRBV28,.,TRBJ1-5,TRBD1,TGTGCCAGCAGTTACACTGGAGACAGGGGGGTTCGTCAGCCCCAGCATTTT,CASSYTGDRGVRQPQHF
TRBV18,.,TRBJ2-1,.,TGTGCCAGCTCACCACCGGCGGTGAGCTCCTACAATGAGCAGTTCTTC,CASSPPAVSSYNEQFF
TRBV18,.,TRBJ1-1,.,TGTGCCAGCTCACCTCTGGGGCAGATGAACACTGAAGCTTTCTTT,CASSPLGQMNTEAFF
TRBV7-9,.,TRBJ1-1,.,TGTGCCAGCAGCCTGATAGCGGGGGCGAACACTGAAGCTTTCTTT,CASSLIAGANTEAFF
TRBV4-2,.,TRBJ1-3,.,TGTGCCAGCAGCCCAATGGGGGCCCCAGGGTCTGGAAACACCATATATTTT,CASSPMGAPGSGNTIYF
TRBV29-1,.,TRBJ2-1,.,TGCAGCGCAATACTAGGGGGTGGGCTCAACAATGAGCAGTTCTTC,CSAILGGGLNNEQFF
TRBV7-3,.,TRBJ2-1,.,TGTGCCAGCAGCAGCCTATCTAAGGGTGAGCAGTTCTTC,CASSSLSKGEQFF
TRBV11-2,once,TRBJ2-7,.,TGTGCCAGCAGCTTAGGGACAGAAACTCAGCAGTACTTC,CASSLGTETQQYF
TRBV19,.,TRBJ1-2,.,TGTGCCAGTAGTAACAGGTTAAATGGCTACACCTTC,CASSNRLNGYTF
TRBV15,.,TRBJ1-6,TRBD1,TGTGCCACCAGCCAGGGGGCAGGTGATTCACCCCTCCACTTT,CATSQGAGDSPLHF
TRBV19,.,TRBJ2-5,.,TGTGCCAGTAGTATCCTGGGTTCCCCCGGGGACCAAGAGACCCAGTACTTC,CASSILGSPGDQETQYF
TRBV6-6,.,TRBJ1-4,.,TGTGCCAGCAAGGGGATTGCAACTAATGAAAAACTGTTTTTT,CASKGIATNEKLFF
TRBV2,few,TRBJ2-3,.,TGTGCCAGCAGTGCCGAGGAGACGCAGTATTTT,CASSAEETQYF
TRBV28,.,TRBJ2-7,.,TGTGCCAGCAGTTTTGGCGTCTCCTACGAGCAGTACTTC,CASSFGVSYEQYF
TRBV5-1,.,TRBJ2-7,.,TGCGCCAGCAGCTTGGTGGACTCCGGGCAGTACTTC,CASSLVDSGQYF
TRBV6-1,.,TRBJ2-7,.,TGTGCCAGCCGTGACACGCTTTACGAGCAGTACTTC,CASRDTLYEQYF
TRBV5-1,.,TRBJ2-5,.,TGCGCCAGCAGCTTGAGCCTGCAAGAGACCCAGTACTTC,CASSLSLQETQYF
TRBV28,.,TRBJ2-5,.,TGTGCCAGCAGTTTAGCGGGCCGGGAGACCCAGTACTTC,CASSLAGRETQYF
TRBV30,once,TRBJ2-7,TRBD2,TGTGCCTGGACTAGCGGGAGGGGCGCCTACGAGCAGTACTTC,CAWTSGRGAYEQYF
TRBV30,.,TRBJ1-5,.,TGTGCCTGGAGTTCGCAGGTAATTGAGCCCCAGCATTTT,CAWSSQVIEPQHF
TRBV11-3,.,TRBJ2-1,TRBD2,TGTGCCAGCAGCTTGGCGGGGGGCTCCTACAATGAGCAGTTCTTC,CASSLAGGSYNEQFF
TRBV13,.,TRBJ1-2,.,TGTGCCAGCAGCTCATATTGGCTGGACTATGGCTACACCTTC,CASSSYWLDYGYTF
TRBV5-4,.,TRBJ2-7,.,TGTGCCAGCAGCTTGGGGCGGTTCGACGAGCAGTACTTC,CASSLGRFDEQYF
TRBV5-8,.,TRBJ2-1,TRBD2,TGTGCCAGCAGCTCCGGACGGCTAGCGGGAGCCAAAGGAGAGCAGTTCTTC,CASSSGRLAGAKGEQFF
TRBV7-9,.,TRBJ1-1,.,TGTGCCAGCAGCTTTGACTCGGTAGGGCTGGCTTTCTTT,CASSFDSVGLAFF
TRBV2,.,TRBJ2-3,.,TGTGCCAGCAGTGATAAACTCATGCGCACAGATACGCAGTATTTT,CASSDKLMRTDTQYF
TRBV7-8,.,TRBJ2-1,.,TGTGCCAGCAGCTTAGTAGGGCGGGGGCAGTACAATGAGCAGTTCTTC,CASSLVGRGQYNEQFF
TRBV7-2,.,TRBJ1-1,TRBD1,TGTGCCAGCAGGCCACAGGGGGTGTTGACTGAAGCTTTCTTT,CASRPQGVLTEAFF
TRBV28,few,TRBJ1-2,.,TGTGCCAGCAGTTACGACGGTGGCTATGGCTACACCTTC,CASSYDGGYGYTF
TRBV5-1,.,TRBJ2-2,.,TGCGCCAGCAGCCGTCCATCTGATACCGGGGAGCTGTTTTTT,CASSRPSDTGELFF
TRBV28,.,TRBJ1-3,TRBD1,TGTGCCAGCGGGGACAGCCTATTCGGAAACACCATATATTTT,CASGDSLFGNTIYF
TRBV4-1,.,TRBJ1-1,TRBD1,TGCGCCAGCAGCCATCGGACAGGGTGGGACACTGAAGCTTTCTTT,CASSHRTGWDTEAFF
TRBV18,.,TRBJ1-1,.,TGTGCCAGCTCCCCCGATCTGACCTTGAACACTGAAGCTTTCTTT,CASSPDLTLNTEAFF
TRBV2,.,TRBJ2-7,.,TGTGCCAGCAGTGAACGGTGGTCCTACGAGCAGTACTTC,CASSERWSYEQYF
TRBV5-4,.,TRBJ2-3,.,TGTGCCAGCACCCCTTCTCAGGCTTCCACAGATACGCAGTATTTT,CASTPSQASTDTQYF
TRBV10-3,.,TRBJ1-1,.,TGTGCCATCAGTAAGGACACTGAAGCTTTCTTT,CAISKDTEAFF
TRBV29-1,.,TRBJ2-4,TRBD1,TGCAGCGTTGAGAGCAGGGGGAGAGCCAAAAACATTCAGTACTTC,CSVESRGRAKNIQYF
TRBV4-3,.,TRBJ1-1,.,TGCGCCAGCAGCCAAGAGACTGGCCGGAGAAACACTGAAGCTTTCTTT,CASSQETGRRNTEAFF
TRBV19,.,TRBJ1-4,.,TGTGCCAGTAGTATAGCCGGAATTAATGAAAAACTGTTTTTT,CASSIAGINEKLFF
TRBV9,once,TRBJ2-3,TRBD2,TGTGCCAGCAGCGTAGGTGGGGCTAGCGGGCGGACAGATACGCAGTATTTT,CASSVGGASGRTDTQYF
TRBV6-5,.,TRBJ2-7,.,TGTGCCAGCAGTTTGACAGTGTCCTACGAGCAGTACTTC,CASSLTVSYEQYF
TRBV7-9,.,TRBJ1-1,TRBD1,TGTGCCAGCAGCTTCCAGGGGGCCAAGAACACTGAAGCTTTCTTT,CASSFQGAKNTEAFF
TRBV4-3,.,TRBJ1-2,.,TGCGCCAGCAGCCAAGCATCCAGGGCCAACCATGGCTACACCTTC,CASSQASRANHGYTF
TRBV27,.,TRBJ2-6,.,TGTGCCAGCAGTTTACGATGGGGGGCTGGGGCCAACGTCCTGACTTTC,CASSLRWGAGANVLTF
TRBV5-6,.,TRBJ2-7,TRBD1,TGTGCCAGCAGCTATCCGGGACAGGTTGGTAGCGGTCCCTACGAGCAGTACTTC,CASSYPGQVGSGPYEQYF